Below are 25 T cell receptor beta chains sequenced from a single sample in a study of early T cells in non-severe SARS-CoV-2 infection. One entry per CDR3 protein, called by TCRdb with MiXCR from the 5' RACE reads. The sample contains more than 15,000 distinct CDR3 sequences, 5% to 6% of which appear only once. The sample here was whole blood, taken at baseline. Receptors were obtained from an adult who was a healthcare worker with PCR-confirmed SARS-CoV-2 infection or an uninfected control (not recorded which).

This clonotype was seen more than once but under ten times. This chain joins TRBV5-1 and TRBJ2-3; tentative D call: TRBD2 (5 bases). CDR3 length equals 14 residues. Deletions cut 4 bases from V and 8 bases from J, with 17 bases between. Germline V gene data show CDR1 as SGHRS and CDR2 as YFSETQ. The DNA of the CDR3 is TGCGCCAGCAGCCTGGAGGACGCCGAAGTTACGCAGTATTTT. Its translation: CASSLEDAEVTQYF.

This clonotype was observed a handful of times. The CDR3 spells CASTSSIYNEQFF. The CDR3 DNA is TGTGCCAGCACCTCCTCGATCTACAATGAGCAGTTCTTC. The rearrangement uses TRBV27 and TRBJ2-1, with D unresolved. The germline V gene has CDR1 MNHEY and CDR2 SMNVEV (reference sequence). There are 13 residues in the CDR3. Between the trimmed V and J ends, which lost 7 bases and 3 bases, there was a span of 10 bases.

This clonotype has a count of ten or more. The chain carries TRBV29-1 and TRBJ1-1; TRBD1 might be the D (6 bases). V was shortened by 6 bases and J by 12 bases, with 20 bases between the two germline ends. There are 12 residues in the CDR3. Germline lookup yields CDR1 SQVTM and CDR2 ANQGSEA. CDR3 region: CSVQEGDARSFF. The CDR3 DNA sequence: TGCAGCGTGCAAGAGGGGGACGCTAGGTCTTTCTTT.

This clonotype has a count of ten or more. CDR3 nucleotide sequence: TGTGCCAGCAGCCCAGGACAGGGCCTCGATGAGCAGTTCTTC. Its protein product is CASSPGQGLDEQFF. J is TRBJ2-1 and V is TRBV7-9, with 8 bases identical to TRBD1. V lost 5 bases to trimming and J lost 8 bases; unmatched junction nucleotides: 8. Germline V gene lookup returns CDR1 SEHNR and CDR2 FQNEAQ (reference sequence). This CDR3 spans 14 amino acids. Supplemented by reference TRBV7-9 and TRBJ2-1, the full variable domain reads DTGVSQNPRHKITKRGQNVTFRCDPISEHNRLYWYRQTLGQGPEFLTYFQNEAQLEKSRLLSDRFSAERPKGSFSTLEIQRTEQGDSAMYLCASSPGQGLDEQFFGPGTRLTVL.

In its sample, this clonotype was seen many times. V gene TRBV9 combines with J gene TRBJ1-1; perhaps TRBD1 as D (5 bases). The V and J ends lost 4 bases and 3 bases respectively, with 10 bases between them. The CDR3 is made up of 13 amino acids. The germline V gene has CDR1 SGDLS and CDR2 YYNGEE. CDR3 DNA: TGTGCCAGCAGCCTAACGACAGACACTGAAGCTTTCTTT. This codes for CASSLTTDTEAFF.

There are many counts of this clonotype. This chain joins TRBV6-6 and TRBJ1-1; 10 bases are shared with TRBD1. Germline V gene lookup returns CDR1 MNHNY and CDR2 SVGAGI (reference sequence). This CDR3 is built from 13 residues. Trimming at V came to 2 bases and at J to 11 bases, leaving 5 bases not matched to a gene. The CDR3 loop is CASSYRDRGFAFF. CDR3 in DNA: TGTGCCAGCAGTTACCGGGACAGGGGTTTCGCTTTCTTT.

This clonotype was counted at least ten times. Sequence at one end of the junction differs from germline and may be a read error. J is TRBJ1-1 and V is TRBV7-9; D may be TRBD1 (5 bases). The CDR3 contains 11 residues. In germline, CDR1 is SEHNR, CDR2 FQNEAQ (reference sequence). CDR3: CASRSMTDLAF. The CDR3 DNA sequence: TGTGCCAGCAGATCAATGACAGACCTTGCTTTT.

The table lists this clonotype with a few counts. A much larger clonotype is one base distant, so this may be a read error. CDR3 loop: CASSLRGRTLQGGEQYF. Here the CDR3 DNA reads TGTGCCAGCAGTTTACGGGGCAGGACTCTCCAGGGGGGCGAGCAGTACTTC. The chain carries TRBV27 and TRBJ2-7; weak D call: TRBD1 (7 bases). The V end lost 2 bases, the J end lost 6 bases, and 23 bases lay between the germline ends. Germline assignment: CDR1 MNHEY and CDR2 SMNVEV (reference sequence). The CDR3 sequence is 17 residues long.

By frequency in the sample, this clonotype is medium-sized. The chain joins TRBV19 to TRBJ2-5; D gene uncertain. Per germline, CDR1 LNHDA and CDR2 SQIVND (reference sequence). There are 13 residues in the CDR3. V lost 5 bases, J lost 2 bases, and 9 bases lay in between. The chain's CDR3 is CASSGRLQETQYF. The DNA of the CDR3 is TGTGCCAGTAGTGGACGCCTACAAGAGACCCAGTACTTC.

This clonotype was seen more than once but under ten times. The V call is TRBV20-1, the J call TRBJ2-5; D call uncertain. CDR1 is DFQATT, CDR2 SNEGSKA, per germline (reference sequence). Trimming stripped 2 bases from V and 5 bases from J, with 9 bases between. This CDR3 region has 12 residues. DNA for the CDR3: TGCAGTGCTAGAACCGGGTTGGAGACCCAGTACTTC. It is translated as CSARTGLETQYF.

This clonotype was recorded many times. This chain links TRBV2 with TRBJ1-5; the D gene is possibly TRBD1 (6 bases). The germline V gene encodes CDR1 SNHLY and CDR2 FYNNEI. The CDR3 loop spans 17 amino acids. Trimming left V 5 bases short and J 1 base short, with 18 bases between. The CDR3 coding sequence is TGTGCCAGCAGTTTGAACAGGGCCACGGGGAGCAATCAGCCCCAGCATTTT. Residues: CASSLNRATGSNQPQHF.

This clonotype was observed at least ten times. The chain uses TRBV12-2 and TRBJ2-3; the table gives TRBD2 as D, unverified against the DNA. TRBV12-2 is assigned pseudogene status. The CDR3 contains 15 residues. The CDR3 nucleotides read TGTGCAAGTCGACGACTAGCGGCCTCTATTGGTACGCAGTATTTT. Translation gives CASRRLAASIGTQYF.

Judged by abundance, this clonotype is medium-sized. V usage is TRBV7-3 and J usage is TRBJ1-1, with D perhaps matching TRBD1 (5 bases). Germline lookup yields CDR1 SGHTA and CDR2 FQGTGA. V lost 2 bases and J lost 8, with 12 bases in between. The CDR3 is 13 amino acids. The CDR3 sequence is CASSLGGTSEAFF. In DNA, the CDR3 is TGTGCCAGCAGCTTAGGGGGAACTTCAGAAGCTTTCTTT.

At least ten counts were recorded for this clonotype. The chain couples TRBV29-1 to TRBJ2-7, with 7 bases fitting TRBD1. CDR3 length: 12 amino acids. In germline, CDR1 is SQVTM, CDR2 ANQGSEA. The J segment lost 4 bases and the V segment lost 7 bases, leaving 7 bases of the junction unmatched. The CDR3, as DNA: TGCAGCGGGGGACAGACCGTATACGAGCAGTACTTC. As protein: CSGGQTVYEQYF.

This clonotype was counted ten times or more. This chain links TRBV12-3 or TRBV12-4 with TRBJ1-2; D perhaps matches TRBD1 (6 bases). Trimming left V 6 bases short and J 2 bases short, with 10 bases between. The CDR3 has 13 amino acids. The CDR3 spells CASSRDRNYGYTF. DNA for the CDR3: TGTGCCAGCAGCCGCGACAGGAACTATGGCTACACCTTC.

Many counts were recorded for this clonotype. This chain connects TRBV4-1 to TRBJ1-6; no clear D. Per the germline V gene, CDR1 is MGHRA and CDR2 is YSYEKL. V dropped 1 base and J dropped 6 bases, with 13 bases sitting between them. The CDR3 loop spans 16 amino acids. CDR3 sequence reads: CASSQAWITFNSPLHF. The DNA of the CDR3 is TGCGCCAGCAGCCAAGCGTGGATTACCTTTAATTCACCCCTCCACTTT.

In this sample, this clonotype turned up many times. The chain combines TRBV24-1 with TRBJ2-7; possibly TRBD1 for D (6 bases). CDR1 and CDR2 from the germline V gene are KGHDR and SFDVKD. Deletions cut 4 bases from V and 2 bases from J, with 11 bases between. CDR3 length: 14 amino acids. In DNA, the CDR3 is TGTGCCACCAGTGACCCAGGGGATCCCTACGAGCAGTACTTC. Its translation: CATSDPGDPYEQYF.

The V and J genes are TRBV7-2 and TRBJ2-1; D is unresolved. With 5 bases removed from V and 14 bases from J, the gap between germline ends came to 7 bases. The CDR3 contains 9 residues. Germline V gene lookup returns CDR1 SGHTA and CDR2 FQGNSA. The CDR3 DNA reads TGTGCCAGCAGCCCAAGAGAGTTCTTC. This gives the protein CASSPREFF. The complete variable domain, with remaining parts taken from reference TRBV7-2 and TRBJ2-1, reads GAGVSQSPSNKVTEKGKDVELRCDPISGHTALYWYRQSLGQGLEFLIYFQGNSAPDKSGLPSDRFSAERTGGSVSTLTIQRTQQEDSAVYLCASSPREFFGPGTRLTVL.

This clonotype was counted only a few times. The chain carries TRBV20-1 and TRBJ1-1; 9 positions agree with TRBD1. Trimming cost V 3 bases and J 5 bases; bases outside gene matches: 4. Germline lookup yields CDR1 DFQATT and CDR2 SNEGSKA (reference sequence). The CDR3 covers 13 residues. Written as DNA, the CDR3 is TGCAGTGCTAGGGGACAGGGAGAAACTGAAGCTTTCTTT. Encoded protein: CSARGQGETEAFF.

This clonotype was counted ten times or more. The gene calls are TRBV4-3 and TRBJ1-4; no clear D. V was cut by 7 bases and J by 5 bases, with 11 bases left in between. Germline-derived CDR1 and CDR2 are LGHNA and YSLEER. The CDR3 runs 13 residues. The CDR3 protein is CASTVRLNEKLFF. The CDR3 DNA sequence: TGCGCCAGCACCGTACGCCTGAATGAAAAACTGTTTTTT.

This chain connects TRBV6-5 to TRBJ2-1; TRBD2 matches at 9 bases. V trimming: 6 bases; J trimming: 0 bases; junction bases outside the gene matches: 6. The CDR3 consists of 16 residues. Germline V gene lookup returns CDR1 MNHEY and CDR2 SVGAGI. For the CDR3, the DNA is TGTGCCAGCAGCTCCCGGCGGGGGGGCTCCTACAATGAGCAGTTCTTC. Its protein product is CASSSRRGGSYNEQFF.

This clonotype was seen many times. The rearrangement links TRBV4-1 to TRBJ1-1; possible D gene TRBD1, 5 bases. CDR1 MGHRA and CDR2 YSYEKL come from the germline V gene. Deletions cut 4 bases from V and 4 bases from J, with 16 bases between. The CDR3 runs to 15 residues. Here the CDR3 DNA reads TGCGCCAGCAGCCCTGACCGGGACTGGCTCACTGAAGCTTTCTTT. It yields the protein CASSPDRDWLTEAFF.

By frequency in the sample, this clonotype is medium-sized. The chain couples TRBV4-3 to TRBJ1-4; D not resolved. V was clipped by 4 bases and J by 5 bases, with 8 bases between them. There are 13 residues in the CDR3. Germline CDR1 reads LGHNA; CDR2 reads YSLEER. CDR3 region: CASSPLGNEKLFF. DNA for the CDR3: TGCGCCAGCAGCCCATTGGGGAATGAAAAACTGTTTTTT.

This clonotype was counted at least ten times. The V gene is TRBV20-1, the J gene TRBJ2-3; perhaps D is TRBD1 or TRBD2 (5 bases each). This CDR3 comprises 13 residues. Trimming cost V 6 bases and J 9 bases, with 19 bases left between them. Germline V gene sequence: CDR1 DFQATT, CDR2 SNEGSKA (reference sequence). The CDR3 sequence: CSATPGPQGTQYF. CDR3 nucleotides: TGCAGTGCCACTCCGGGACCTCAGGGCACGCAGTATTTT.

Ten or more counts support this clonotype. This chain connects TRBV19 to TRBJ1-2; TRBD1 matches 7 bases. There are 11 residues in the CDR3. V lost 5 bases to trimming and J lost 8 bases; unmatched junction nucleotides: 2. Per the germline V gene, CDR1 is LNHDA and CDR2 is SQIVND (reference sequence). CDR3 DNA: TGTGCCAGTAGTGGACAGGTCGGCTACACCTTC. Translation: CASSGQVGYTF. Full variable domain (remainder filled in from reference TRBV19 and TRBJ1-2): DGGITQSPKYLFRKEGQNVTLSCEQNLNHDAMYWYRQDPGQGLRLIYYSQIVNDFQKGDIAEGYSVSREKKESFPLTVTSAQKNPTAFYLCASSGQVGYTFGSGTRLTVV.